The text below deals with one TCR beta chain. Its target is unknown. The germline V gene encodes CDR1 SGDLS and CDR2 YYNGEE. The germline V and J ends were trimmed by 4 bases and 3 bases, with 14 bases remaining between them. There are 15 residues in the CDR3. This specimen belongs to a study of T cell repertoires in cytomegalovirus infection. Whole-study context: HLA-B-restricted CMV epitopes that are well studied, plus recently identified HLA-C-restricted ones, were used by the study. General study findings and limits: The study identified carriers of CMV plus the relevant HLA from cumulative public TCR beta family frequency.

TCRdb reanalysed the reads using MiXCR and keeps one entry per CDR3 protein. The sample holds a few hundred thousand distinct CDR3 sequences, about 25% seen once. The specimen comprised cultured PBMCs, sampled from culture after CMV antigen stimulation. The sequence was collected from a human donor in good health (CMV status not recorded). Some clones in this sample may be carry-over from other donors' samples. This rearrangement joins TRBV9 to TRBJ1-5; TRBD1 might be the D (6 bases). The CDR3 DNA sequence: TGTGCCAGCAGCTCCGAGGGGGTGATCAATCAGCCCCAGCATTTT. It yields the protein CASSSEGVINQPQHF.